The 28 T cell receptor beta chains below all came from one sample that was sequenced in a study of T cells in Graves' hyperthyroidism and ophthalmopathy. TCR beta CDR3 region amplification was performed from RNA transcripts. The HTBI primer set was used in a first-round RT-PCR of the TCR CDR3. One entry per CDR3 protein, called by TCRdb with MiXCR from the multiplex PCR reads. The table records about 400,000 distinct CDR3 sequences, around 15% of them present only once. Source material: blood. Receptor source: a man younger than 30 with Graves' ophthalmopathy.

This clonotype was seen ten or more times. V gene TRBV12-3 or TRBV12-4 combines with J gene TRBJ2-3; weak D call: TRBD2 (6 bases). V was pared by 5 bases and J by 4 bases, with 16 bases between. The CDR3 consists of 15 residues. The CDR3 sequence: CASSGTESDPDTQYF. CDR3 nucleotide sequence: TGTGCCAGCAGTGGGACTGAGTCCGACCCAGATACGCAGTATTTT.

The chain joins TRBV5-1 to TRBJ2-2, with D maybe TRBD1 (6 bases). The V end lost 0 bases, the J end lost 4 bases, and 7 bases lay between the germline ends. The CDR3 loop spans 14 amino acids. Germline CDR1 reads SGHRS; CDR2 reads YFSETQ. In DNA, the CDR3 is TGCGCCAGCAGCTTGGTAGGGGGCACCGGGGAGCTGTTTTTT. Protein sequence: CASSLVGGTGELFF.

This clonotype was seen a handful of times. The chain employs TRBV3-1 and TRBJ2-2, with D possibly TRBD2 on 5 matching bases. Trimming pared 7 bases from V and 3 bases from J, leaving 12 bases between. Germline V lookup: CDR1 LGHDT, CDR2 YNNKEL (reference sequence). The CDR3 covers 14 residues. The CDR3 nucleotides are TGTGCCAGCACCCTAGAGGGCCACACCGGGGAGCTGTTTTTT. Amino acid sequence: CASTLEGHTGELFF.

This clonotype was found a few times. The chain carries TRBV11-2 and TRBJ2-2; a possible D gene is TRBD1 (6 bases). The germline V gene has CDR1 SGHAT and CDR2 FQNNGV. V lost 0 bases, J lost 5 bases, and 22 bases lay in between. The length of the CDR3 is 19 residues. The CDR3 sequence: CASSLDQMRPGAFTGELFF. The CDR3 DNA is TGTGCCAGCAGCTTAGATCAAATGAGGCCAGGGGCTTTTACCGGGGAGCTGTTTTTT.

This chain links TRBV6-2 or TRBV6-3 with TRBJ2-1; possible D gene TRBD2, 6 bases. V lost 2 bases to trimming and J lost 2 bases, with 7 bases between them. The length of the CDR3 is 14 residues. Germline values: CDR1 MNHEY, CDR2 SVGEGT. CDR3 in amino acids: CASSYAGTYNEQFF. The CDR3, as DNA: TGTGCCAGCAGTTACGCGGGGACCTACAATGAGCAGTTCTTC.

The table lists this clonotype with many counts. This chain links TRBV18 with TRBJ2-7; 8 positions match TRBD1. Germline V gives CDR1 KGHSH, CDR2 LQKENI. V lost 0 bases, J lost 6 bases, and 7 bases stayed unmatched. CDR3 length: 15 amino acids. CDR3 sequence: CASSPPRTGPSEQYF. CDR3 DNA sequence: TGTGCCAGCTCACCACCCCGGACAGGGCCCAGCGAGCAGTACTTC. Based on the CDR3 plus reference TRBV18 and TRBJ2-7, the full variable domain is NAGVMQNPRHLVRRRGQEARLRCSPMKGHSHVYWYRQLPEEGLKFMVYLQKENIIDESGMPKERFSAEFPKEGPSILRIQQVVRGDSAAYFCASSPPRTGPSEQYFGPGTRLTVT.

This clonotype was detected ten times or more. The V call is TRBV30, the J call TRBJ2-6; possibly TRBD1 for D (6 bases). The CDR3 runs to 15 residues. Between the trimmed V and J ends, which lost 0 bases and 0 bases, there was a span of 6 bases. Germline V gene lookup returns CDR1 GTSNPN and CDR2 SVGIG (reference sequence). CDR3 bases: TGTGCCTGGAGTGTAGGGGGCTCTGGGGCCAACGTCCTGACTTTC. Protein product: CAWSVGGSGANVLTF.

The rearrangement joins TRBV7-3 to TRBJ2-2, with 11 bases fitting TRBD2. The ends lost 4 bases at V and 4 bases at J; junction bases unmatched: 5. CDR1 and CDR2 from the germline V gene are SGHTA and FQGTGA. CDR3 length: 16 amino acids. The CDR3 region is CASSYLAGGGTGELFF. The CDR3 DNA is TGTGCCAGCAGCTACCTAGCGGGAGGTGGCACCGGGGAGCTGTTTTTT.

This clonotype was seen ten or more times. CDR3 amino acids: CASNRDSATDTQYF. Here the CDR3 DNA reads TGTGCCAGCAACCGGGACAGTGCCACAGATACGCAGTATTTT. The chain is built from TRBV6-1 and TRBJ2-3, with TRBD1 matching 7 bases. Germline CDR1 reads MNHNS; CDR2 reads SASEGT. V shed 7 bases, J shed 2 bases, and the junction held 6 bases outside the gene matches. CDR3 size: 14 residues.

The rearrangement uses TRBV4-1 and TRBJ1-5, with D hard to call. Trimming shortened V by 1 base and J by 0 bases, and 7 bases separated the two germline ends. The CDR3 is made up of 15 amino acids. Germline loops: CDR1 MGHRA, CDR2 YSYEKL. As DNA, the CDR3 is TGCGCCAGCAGCCAAGCACTAAATAGCAATCAGCCCCAGCATTTT. Encoded protein: CASSQALNSNQPQHF.

This clonotype has only one observation. This chain uses TRBV2 with TRBJ2-2; tentatively, D is TRBD2 (7 bases). The CDR3 contains 15 residues. V lost 8 bases, J lost 3 bases, and 16 bases lay in between. Germline loops: CDR1 SNHLY, CDR2 FYNNEI. CDR3 coding DNA: TGTGCCAGCCTAAGGGGGGGGGGCGACACCGGGGAGCTGTTTTTT. It translates to CASLRGGGDTGELFF.

This clonotype was seen at least ten times. V gene TRBV27 combines with J gene TRBJ1-2, with 12 positions matching TRBD1. CDR3 length equals 16 residues. Germline trimming cut 2 bases from V and 2 bases from J; bases unmatched to any gene: 3. Germline values: CDR1 MNHEY, CDR2 SMNVEV (reference sequence). The DNA for the CDR3 is TGTGCCAGCAGTTTAGGGGGACAGGGGGCAAACTATGGCTACACCTTC. This translates into CASSLGGQGANYGYTF.

The sample holds a few counts of this clonotype. The chain links TRBV19 to TRBJ1-1; the D is unclear. This CDR3 is 12 amino acids long. Germline loops: CDR1 LNHDA, CDR2 SQIVND (reference sequence). V was clipped by 3 bases and J by 10 bases, with 12 bases between them. The CDR3 DNA is TGTGCCAGTAGTATTGGGAGGTTAGGAGCTTTCTTT. Its protein product is CASSIGRLGAFF.

About this clonotype: It may be a read error: a sequence one base away is much more abundant. The rearrangement joins TRBV7-3 to TRBJ2-7; D is perhaps TRBD1 (5 bases). CDR3 length equals 13 residues. Trimming cost V 5 bases and J 7 bases, with 15 bases left between them. The germline V gene has CDR1 SGHTA and CDR2 FQGTGA. The chain's CDR3 is CASSKGARGEQYF. In DNA form, the CDR3 reads TGTGCCAGCAGCAAAGGGGCAAGGGGTGAGCAGTACTTC.

V and J are TRBV12-3 or TRBV12-4 and TRBJ2-3, with TRBD2 matching 14 bases. V shed 4 bases and J 4 bases; nucleotides not matched to a gene: 4. The CDR3 contains 16 residues. CDR3 region: CASSSPGLAGADTQYF. Here the CDR3 DNA reads TGTGCCAGCAGTTCCCCGGGACTAGCGGGAGCAGATACGCAGTATTTT.

The chain is built from TRBV27 and TRBJ1-1; unclear D gene. CDR3 length equals 14 residues. V was shortened by 2 bases and J by 4 bases, with 11 bases between the two germline ends. CDR1 and CDR2 (germline): MNHEY, SMNVEV (reference sequence). The CDR3 region is CASSLMSGATEAFF. The CDR3 nucleotides are TGTGCCAGCAGTTTAATGTCGGGTGCCACTGAAGCTTTCTTT.

Ten or more counts support this clonotype. The rearrangement uses TRBV29-1 and TRBJ2-7; D perhaps matches TRBD1 (5 bases). V lost 2 bases, J lost 5 bases, and 16 bases lay in between. CDR1 and CDR2 from the germline V gene are SQVTM and ANQGSEA. This CDR3 has 14 amino acids. CDR3 nucleotides: TGCAGCGTTGAAAAGGGCAGGGCAGGAGACGAGCAGTACTTC. The encoded protein is CSVEKGRAGDEQYF.

This clonotype appeared many times. The V and J genes are TRBV6-1 and TRBJ1-2; tentatively, D is TRBD1 (6 bases). This CDR3 is 14 amino acids long. Germline V gene data show CDR1 as MNHNS and CDR2 as SASEGT. V lost 8 bases and J lost 2, with 15 bases in between. Written as DNA, the CDR3 is TGTGCCAGCGGCCAGGGGAACCTCAACTATGGCTACACCTTC. As protein: CASGQGNLNYGYTF.

V and J are TRBV20-1 and TRBJ2-2; D is possibly TRBD2 (5 bases). CDR3 length: 14 amino acids. CDR1 and CDR2 (germline): DFQATT, SNEGSKA (reference sequence). The V end lost 3 bases, the J end lost 0 bases, and 8 bases lay between the germline ends. CDR3 nucleotide sequence: TGCAGTGCTAGTTTGGGAGCGAACACCGGGGAGCTGTTTTTT. It is translated as CSASLGANTGELFF.

This clonotype was detected ten times or more. V usage is TRBV28 and J usage is TRBJ1-2; 7 bases line up with TRBD1. From germline, CDR1 is MDHEN and CDR2 SYDVKM. The J segment lost 0 bases and the V segment lost 6 bases, leaving 13 bases of the junction unmatched. This CDR3 spans 17 amino acids. The CDR3 DNA reads as TGTGCCAGCAGGCTAGGGGGCCACGGCATCTCTAACTATGGCTACACCTTC. This translates into CASRLGGHGISNYGYTF.

This clonotype was detected only a few times. The J gene is TRBJ1-1, the V gene TRBV10-3; no clear D gene. The germline V gene has CDR1 ENHRY and CDR2 SYGVKD. The ends were cut back, 2 bases at V and 4 bases at J, with 5 bases in the middle. This CDR3 contains 12 residues. CDR3 nucleotide sequence: TGTGCCATCAGTGAGGCCCGCACTGAAGCTTTCTTT. Translating it yields CAISEARTEAFF.

In this sample, this clonotype turned up many times. The V gene is TRBV10-3, the J gene TRBJ2-1; a possible D gene is TRBD2 (6 bases). Germline V gene lookup returns CDR1 ENHRY and CDR2 SYGVKD. V was cut by 0 bases and J by 0 bases, with 6 bases left in between. This CDR3 has 15 amino acids. CDR3 loop: CAISESGSSYNEQFF. CDR3 coding DNA: TGTGCCATCAGTGAGTCCGGGAGCTCCTACAATGAGCAGTTCTTC.

This clonotype was observed a handful of times. The genes are TRBV10-1 and TRBJ2-5; no clear D. The germline V and J ends were trimmed by 5 bases and 5 bases, with 12 bases remaining between them. CDR3 length: 13 amino acids. CDR1 WNHNN and CDR2 SYGVQD come from the germline V gene (reference sequence). In DNA, the CDR3 is TGCGCCAGCAGTAATTACTATGGGGAGACCCAGTACTTC. This gives the protein CASSNYYGETQYF.

This clonotype was detected only a few times. The chain employs TRBV19 and TRBJ1-5; D might be TRBD1 (5 bases). Germline V lookup: CDR1 LNHDA, CDR2 SQIVND (reference sequence). The CDR3 is 12 residues long. With 6 bases removed from V and 6 bases from J, the gap between germline ends came to 9 bases. As DNA, the CDR3 is TGTGCCAGTAGCCCCCAGGGTCAGCCCCAGCATTTT. Amino acid sequence: CASSPQGQPQHF.

This clonotype came up many times. V is TRBV24-1 and J is TRBJ2-5; TRBD1 agrees at 7 bases. The germline V gene has CDR1 KGHDR and CDR2 SFDVKD. This CDR3 is 13 amino acids long. With V trimmed by 7 bases and J by 4 bases, 5 bases remained unmatched. The CDR3 region is CATSEGTVETQYF. For the CDR3, the DNA is TGTGCCACCAGCGAAGGGACAGTAGAGACCCAGTACTTC.

This clonotype occurred many times. V is TRBV6-2 or TRBV6-3 and J is TRBJ2-3; maybe TRBD2 (5 bases). V gave up 4 bases and J gave up 3 bases, with 8 bases separating them. The CDR3 spans 13 residues. Germline CDR1 reads MNHEY; CDR2 reads SVGEGT. The CDR3 reads CASSSAETDTQYF. The CDR3 bases are TGTGCCAGCAGTTCAGCGGAAACAGATACGCAGTATTTT.

This clonotype was seen many times. V is TRBV5-1 and J is TRBJ2-2, with no clear D. V was shortened by 1 base and J by 0 bases, with 10 bases between the two germline ends. CDR1 and CDR2 (germline): SGHRS, YFSETQ. CDR3 length: 16 residues. CDR3 sequence reads: CASSLFMGPNTGELFF. The CDR3 DNA is TGCGCCAGCAGCTTGTTTATGGGCCCGAACACCGGGGAGCTGTTTTTT. Drawing the rest from reference TRBV5-1 and TRBJ2-2, the complete variable domain is KAGVTQTPRYLIKTRGQQVTLSCSPISGHRSVSWYQQTPGQGLQFLFEYFSETQRNKGNFPGRFSGRQFSNSRSEMNVSTLELGDSALYLCASSLFMGPNTGELFFGEGSRLTVL.

This clonotype was observed many times. The chain employs TRBV2 and TRBJ2-7, with a tentative D call TRBD1 (6 bases). There are 13 residues in the CDR3. V gave up 6 bases and J gave up 2 bases, with 11 bases separating them. CDR1 is SNHLY and CDR2 is FYNNEI in the germline V gene. CDR3: CASRTGGPYEQYF. CDR3 DNA: TGTGCCAGCAGGACAGGTGGACCCTACGAGCAGTACTTC.